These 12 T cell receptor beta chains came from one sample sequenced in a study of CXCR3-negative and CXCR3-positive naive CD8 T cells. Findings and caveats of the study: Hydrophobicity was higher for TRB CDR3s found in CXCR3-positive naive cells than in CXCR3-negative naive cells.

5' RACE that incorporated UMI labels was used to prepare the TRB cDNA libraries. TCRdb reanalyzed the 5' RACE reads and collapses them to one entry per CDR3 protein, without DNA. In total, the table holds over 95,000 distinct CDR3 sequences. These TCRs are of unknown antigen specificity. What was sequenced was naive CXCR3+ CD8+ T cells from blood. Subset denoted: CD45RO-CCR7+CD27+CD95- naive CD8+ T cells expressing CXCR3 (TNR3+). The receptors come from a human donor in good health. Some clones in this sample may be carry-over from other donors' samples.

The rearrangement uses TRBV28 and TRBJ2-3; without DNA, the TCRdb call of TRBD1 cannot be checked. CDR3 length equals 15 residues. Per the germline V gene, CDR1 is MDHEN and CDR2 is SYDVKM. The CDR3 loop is CASSLIGGALDTQYF.

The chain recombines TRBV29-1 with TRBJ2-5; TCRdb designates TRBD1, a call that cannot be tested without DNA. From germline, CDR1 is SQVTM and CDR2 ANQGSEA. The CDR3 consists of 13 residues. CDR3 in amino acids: CSVRGRGVETQYF. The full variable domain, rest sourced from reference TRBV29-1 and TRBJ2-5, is SAVISQKPSRDICQRGTSLTIQCQVDSQVTMMFWYRQQPGQSLTLIATANQGSEATYESGFVIDKFPISRPNLTFSTLTVSNMSPEDSSIYLCSVRGRGVETQYFGPGTRLLVL.

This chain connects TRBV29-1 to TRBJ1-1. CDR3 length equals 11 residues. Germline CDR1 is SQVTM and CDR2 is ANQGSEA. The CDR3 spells CSAYSGAEAFF.

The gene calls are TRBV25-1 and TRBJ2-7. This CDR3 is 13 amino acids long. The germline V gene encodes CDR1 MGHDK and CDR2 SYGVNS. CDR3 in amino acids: CASSARVKYEQYF.

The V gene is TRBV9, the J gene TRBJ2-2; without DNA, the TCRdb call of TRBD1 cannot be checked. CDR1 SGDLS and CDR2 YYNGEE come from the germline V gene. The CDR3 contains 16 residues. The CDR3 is CASSGTGARNTGELFF. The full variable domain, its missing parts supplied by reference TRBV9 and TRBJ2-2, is DSGVTQTPKHLITATGQRVTLRCSPRSGDLSVYWYQQSLDQGLQFLIQYYNGEERAKGNILERFSAQQFPDLHSELNLSSLELGDSALYFCASSGTGARNTGELFFGEGSRLTVL.

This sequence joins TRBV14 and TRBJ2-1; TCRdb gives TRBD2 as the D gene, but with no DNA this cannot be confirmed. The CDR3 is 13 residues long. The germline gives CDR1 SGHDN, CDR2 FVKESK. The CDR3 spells CASSHASDNEQFF.

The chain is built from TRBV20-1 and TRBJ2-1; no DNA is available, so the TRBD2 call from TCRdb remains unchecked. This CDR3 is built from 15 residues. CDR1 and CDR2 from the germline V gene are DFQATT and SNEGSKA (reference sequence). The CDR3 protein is CSARTGGLSYNEQFF.

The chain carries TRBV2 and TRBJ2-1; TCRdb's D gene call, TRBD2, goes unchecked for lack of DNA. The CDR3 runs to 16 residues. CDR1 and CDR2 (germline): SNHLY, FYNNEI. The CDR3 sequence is CASSEITSGSYNEQFF.

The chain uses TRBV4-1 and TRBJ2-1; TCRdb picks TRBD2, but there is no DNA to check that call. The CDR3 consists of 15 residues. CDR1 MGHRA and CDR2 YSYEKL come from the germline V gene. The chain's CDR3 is CASSPPGLGVNEQFF.

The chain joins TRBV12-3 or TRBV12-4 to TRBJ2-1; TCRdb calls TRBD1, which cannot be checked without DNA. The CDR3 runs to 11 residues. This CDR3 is CASSSDRRPIF.

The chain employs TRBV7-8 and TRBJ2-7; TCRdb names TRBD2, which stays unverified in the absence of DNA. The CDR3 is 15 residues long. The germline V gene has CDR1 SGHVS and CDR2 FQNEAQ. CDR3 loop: CASRAEAGGPREQYF.

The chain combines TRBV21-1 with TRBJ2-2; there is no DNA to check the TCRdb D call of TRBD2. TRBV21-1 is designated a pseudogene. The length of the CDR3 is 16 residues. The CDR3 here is CASTGLAGSNTGELFF.